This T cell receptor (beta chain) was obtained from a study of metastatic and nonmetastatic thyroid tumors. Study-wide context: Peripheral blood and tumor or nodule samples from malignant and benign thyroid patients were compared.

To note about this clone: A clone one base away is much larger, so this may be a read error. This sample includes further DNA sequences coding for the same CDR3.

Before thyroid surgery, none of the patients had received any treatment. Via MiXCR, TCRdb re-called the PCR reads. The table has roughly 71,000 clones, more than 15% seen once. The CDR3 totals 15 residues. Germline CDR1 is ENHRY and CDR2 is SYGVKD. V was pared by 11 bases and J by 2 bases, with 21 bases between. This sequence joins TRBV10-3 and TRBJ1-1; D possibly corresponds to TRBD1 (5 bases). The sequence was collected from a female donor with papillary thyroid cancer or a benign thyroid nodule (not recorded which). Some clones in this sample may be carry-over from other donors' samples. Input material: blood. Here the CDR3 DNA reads TGTGCCGGCGCGCCGGGGGGAGAGCTTAACACTGAAGCTTTCTTT. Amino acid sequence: CAGAPGGELNTEAFF.